This T cell receptor (beta chain) appears in the sequencing data of a study of cytomegalovirus exposure and HLA in healthy donors. Both 60 Vbeta primers and 13 Jbeta primers went into the PCR. Sequencing used immunoSEQ multiplex PCR; TCRdb keeps in-frame clones, though not all of them. Of about 98,000 clones in the sample, about 60% were seen once. CDR1 is SGHNT and CDR2 is YYREEE in the germline V gene (reference sequence). V lost 0 bases, J lost 7 bases, and 14 bases stayed unmatched. The CDR3 loop spans 17 amino acids. The chain uses TRBV5-4 and TRBJ1-1; TRBD1 matches at 8 bases. The origin of this receptor is a human donor in good health. Sequenced material: PBMCs. CDR3 in amino acids: CASSLEGPGGDENEAFF. CDR3 sequence (DNA): TGTGCCAGCAGCTTGGAAGGGCCAGGGGGCGATGAGAATGAAGCTTTCTTT.